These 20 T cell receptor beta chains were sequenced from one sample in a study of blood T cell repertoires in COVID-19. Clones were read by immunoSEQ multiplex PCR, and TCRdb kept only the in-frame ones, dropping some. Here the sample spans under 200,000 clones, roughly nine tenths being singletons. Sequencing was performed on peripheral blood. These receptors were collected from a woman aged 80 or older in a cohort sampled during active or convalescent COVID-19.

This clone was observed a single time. CDR3 nucleotides: TGTGCCAGCAGCCGGACTAGCGGGGGGATCACAGATACGCAGTATTTT. It encodes CASSRTSGGITDTQYF. V and J are TRBV5-6 and TRBJ2-3, with 14 nucleotides matching TRBD2. The junction had 3 bases not matched to a gene; V was cut back by 4 bases and J by 2 bases. Germline assignment: CDR1 SGHDT and CDR2 YYEEEE. The CDR3 covers 16 residues.

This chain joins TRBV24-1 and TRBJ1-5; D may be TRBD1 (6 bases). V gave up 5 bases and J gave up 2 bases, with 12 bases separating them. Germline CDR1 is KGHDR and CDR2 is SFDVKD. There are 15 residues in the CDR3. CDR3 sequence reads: CATSGAGEGNQPQHF. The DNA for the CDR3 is TGTGCCACCAGTGGGGCAGGGGAAGGCAATCAGCCCCAGCATTTT.

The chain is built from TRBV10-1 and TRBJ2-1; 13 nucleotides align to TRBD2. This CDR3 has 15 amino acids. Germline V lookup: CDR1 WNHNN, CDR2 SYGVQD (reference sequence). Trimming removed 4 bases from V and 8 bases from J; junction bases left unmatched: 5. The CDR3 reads CASSATSGGAHEQFF. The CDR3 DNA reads TGCGCCAGCAGTGCCACTAGCGGGGGGGCCCATGAGCAGTTCTTC.

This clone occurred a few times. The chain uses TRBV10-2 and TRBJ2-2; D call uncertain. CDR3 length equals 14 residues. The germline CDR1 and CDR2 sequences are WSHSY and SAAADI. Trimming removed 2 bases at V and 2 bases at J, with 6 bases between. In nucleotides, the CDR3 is TGCGCCAGCAGTGAGCTTGTCAACACCGGGGAGCTGTTTTTT. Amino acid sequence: CASSELVNTGELFF.

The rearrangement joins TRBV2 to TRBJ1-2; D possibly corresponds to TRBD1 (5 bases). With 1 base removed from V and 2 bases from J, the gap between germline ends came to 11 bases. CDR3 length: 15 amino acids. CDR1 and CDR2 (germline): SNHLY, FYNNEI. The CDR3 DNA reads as TGTGCCAGCAGTGAAGGGACACTCCTGAACTATGGCTACACCTTC. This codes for CASSEGTLLNYGYTF.

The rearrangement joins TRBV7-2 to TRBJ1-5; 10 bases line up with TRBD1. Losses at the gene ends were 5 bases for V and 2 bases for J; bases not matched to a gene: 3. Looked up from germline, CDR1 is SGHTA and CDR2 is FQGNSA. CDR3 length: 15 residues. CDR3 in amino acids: CASSQTGGGNQPQHF. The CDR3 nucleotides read TGTGCCAGCAGCCAGACAGGGGGCGGCAATCAGCCCCAGCATTTT. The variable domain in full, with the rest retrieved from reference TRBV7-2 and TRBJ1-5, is GAGVSQSPSNKVTEKGKDVELRCDPISGHTALYWYRQSLGQGLEFLIYFQGNSAPDKSGLPSDRFSAERTGGSVSTLTIQRTQQEDSAVYLCASSQTGGGNQPQHFGDGTRLSIL.

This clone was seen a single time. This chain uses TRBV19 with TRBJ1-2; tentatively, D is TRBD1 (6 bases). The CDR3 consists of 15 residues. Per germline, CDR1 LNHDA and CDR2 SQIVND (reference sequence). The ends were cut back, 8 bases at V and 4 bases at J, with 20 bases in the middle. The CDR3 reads CASAYGRGQTYGYTF. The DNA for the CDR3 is TGTGCCAGTGCCTATGGACGGGGACAAACCTATGGCTACACCTTC.

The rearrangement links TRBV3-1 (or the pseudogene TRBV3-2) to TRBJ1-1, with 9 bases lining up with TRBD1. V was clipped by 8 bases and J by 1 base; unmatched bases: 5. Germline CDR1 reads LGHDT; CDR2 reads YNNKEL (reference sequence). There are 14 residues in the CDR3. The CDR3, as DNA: TGTGCCAGCGGAACACAGGGGGCGAACACTGAAGCTTTCTTT. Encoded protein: CASGTQGANTEAFF.

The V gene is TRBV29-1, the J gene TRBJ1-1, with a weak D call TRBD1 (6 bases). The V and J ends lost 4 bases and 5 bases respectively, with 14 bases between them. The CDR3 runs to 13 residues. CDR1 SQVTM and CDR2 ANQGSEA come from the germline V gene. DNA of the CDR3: TGCAGCGTTGGATTCCGCAGGGGAACTGAAGCTTTCTTT. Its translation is CSVGFRRGTEAFF.

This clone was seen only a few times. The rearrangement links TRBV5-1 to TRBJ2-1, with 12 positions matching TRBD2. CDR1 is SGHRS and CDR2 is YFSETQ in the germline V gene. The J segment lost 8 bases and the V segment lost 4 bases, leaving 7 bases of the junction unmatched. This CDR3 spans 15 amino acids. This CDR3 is CASSQLAGGRDEQFF. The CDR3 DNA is TGCGCCAGCAGCCAACTAGCGGGGGGCCGGGATGAGCAGTTCTTC.

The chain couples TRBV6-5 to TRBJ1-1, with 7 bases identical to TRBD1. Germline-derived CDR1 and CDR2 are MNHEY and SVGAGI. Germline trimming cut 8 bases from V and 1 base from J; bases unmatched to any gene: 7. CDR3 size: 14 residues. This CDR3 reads CASGTGTANTEAFF. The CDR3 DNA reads TGTGCCAGCGGTACGGGGACAGCGAACACTGAAGCTTTCTTT.

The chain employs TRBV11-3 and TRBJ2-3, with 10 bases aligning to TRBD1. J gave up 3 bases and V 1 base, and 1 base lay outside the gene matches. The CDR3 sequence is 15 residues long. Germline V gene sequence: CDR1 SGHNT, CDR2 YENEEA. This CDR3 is CASSLGDRGTDTQYF. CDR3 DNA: TGTGCCAGCAGCTTAGGGGACAGGGGAACAGATACGCAGTATTTT.

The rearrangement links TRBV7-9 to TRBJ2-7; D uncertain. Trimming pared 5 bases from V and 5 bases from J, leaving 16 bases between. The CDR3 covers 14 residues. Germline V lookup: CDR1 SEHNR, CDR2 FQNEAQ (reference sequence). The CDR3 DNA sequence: TGTGCCAGCAGCCGCGCCCAGGTGACCGACGAGCAGTACTTC. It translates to CASSRAQVTDEQYF.

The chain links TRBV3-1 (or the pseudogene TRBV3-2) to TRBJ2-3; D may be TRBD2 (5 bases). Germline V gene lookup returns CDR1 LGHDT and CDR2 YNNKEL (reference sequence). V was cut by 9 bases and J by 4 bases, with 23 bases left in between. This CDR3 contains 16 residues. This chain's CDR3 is CARKNRLSLRADTQYF. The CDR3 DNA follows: TGTGCCAGGAAGAACAGACTATCCCTAAGAGCAGATACGCAGTATTTT.

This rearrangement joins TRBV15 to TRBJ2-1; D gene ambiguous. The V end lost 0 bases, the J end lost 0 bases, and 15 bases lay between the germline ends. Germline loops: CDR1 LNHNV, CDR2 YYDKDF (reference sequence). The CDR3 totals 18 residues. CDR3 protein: CATSRDNGHRSSYNEQFF. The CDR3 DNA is TGTGCCACCAGCAGAGATAATGGGCACCGAAGCTCCTACAATGAGCAGTTCTTC.

CDR3 nucleotides: TGTGCCAGCAGCGACCGCAAGACAGGAAATGAAGCTTTCTTT. Translated: CASSDRKTGNEAFF. The chain joins TRBV5-4 to TRBJ1-1; D may be TRBD1 (6 bases). The CDR3 loop spans 14 amino acids. V lost 4 bases, J lost 7 bases, and 17 bases lay in between. Germline lookup yields CDR1 SGHNT and CDR2 YYREEE (reference sequence).

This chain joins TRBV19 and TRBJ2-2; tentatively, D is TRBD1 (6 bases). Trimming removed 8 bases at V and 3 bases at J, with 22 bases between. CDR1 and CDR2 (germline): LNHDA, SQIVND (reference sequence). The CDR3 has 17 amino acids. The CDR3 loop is CASLDLTSRGYTGELFF. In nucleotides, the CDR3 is TGTGCCAGTCTTGATCTCACCTCTAGGGGGTACACCGGGGAGCTGTTTTTT.

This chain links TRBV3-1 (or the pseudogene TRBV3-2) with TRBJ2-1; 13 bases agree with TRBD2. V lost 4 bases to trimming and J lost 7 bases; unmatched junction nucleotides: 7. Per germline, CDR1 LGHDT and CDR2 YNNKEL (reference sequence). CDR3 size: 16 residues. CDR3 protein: CASSLWTSGGRNEQFF. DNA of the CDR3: TGTGCCAGCAGCCTTTGGACTAGCGGGGGTCGTAATGAGCAGTTCTTC.

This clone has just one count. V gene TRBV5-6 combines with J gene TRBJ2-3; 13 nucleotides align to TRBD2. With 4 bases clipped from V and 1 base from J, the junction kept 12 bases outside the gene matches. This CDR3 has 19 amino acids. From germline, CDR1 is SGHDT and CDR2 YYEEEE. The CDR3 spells CASSRTTSGGRWGTDTQYF. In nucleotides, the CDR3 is TGTGCCAGCAGCCGAACGACTAGCGGGGGGCGGTGGGGCACAGATACGCAGTATTTT.

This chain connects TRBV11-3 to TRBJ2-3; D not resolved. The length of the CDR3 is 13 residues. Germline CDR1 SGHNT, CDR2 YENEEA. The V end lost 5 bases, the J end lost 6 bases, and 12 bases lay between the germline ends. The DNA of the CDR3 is TGTGCCAGCAGCCCATCGGTCGGGGATACGCAGTATTTT. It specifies CASSPSVGDTQYF.